The clone carrying this T cell receptor beta chain came up a few times. TCRdb ran MiXCR on the RACE reads and lists one entry per CDR3 protein. This table has 350,000 to 400,000 distinct CDR3 sequences, less than 6.5% appearing once. V shed 7 bases and J shed 0 bases, with 15 bases lying between them. Germline values: CDR1 SGHKS, CDR2 YYEKEE (reference sequence). The CDR3 contains 15 residues. These data belong to a study of human T cells and chemical hapten exposure. Noted time point: pre-sensitization, week 0. Treatment described: therapeutic diphenylcyclopropenone sensitization with weekly scalp DPC. Alopecia patients deemed DPC-suitable, aged 18 to 70, excluding pregnancy.

This TCR came from a woman aged 45-65 years with alopecia areata. Some clones in this sample may be carry-over from other donors' samples. V and J are TRBV5-5 and TRBJ2-3; D may be TRBD2 (7 bases). The sample here was whole blood, taken in connection with sensitization to the hapten diphenylcyclopropenone (DPC). This CDR3 is CASAVRGASTDTQYF. The CDR3 region has the DNA TGTGCCAGCGCTGTTCGGGGGGCTAGCACAGATACGCAGTATTTT. Filled out from reference TRBV5-5 and TRBJ2-3, the complete variable domain reads DAGVTQSPTHLIKTRGQQVTLRCSPISGHKSVSWYQQVLGQGPQFIFQYYEKEERGRGNFPDRFSARQFPNYSSELNVNALLLGDSALYLCASAVRGASTDTQYFGPGTRLTVL.